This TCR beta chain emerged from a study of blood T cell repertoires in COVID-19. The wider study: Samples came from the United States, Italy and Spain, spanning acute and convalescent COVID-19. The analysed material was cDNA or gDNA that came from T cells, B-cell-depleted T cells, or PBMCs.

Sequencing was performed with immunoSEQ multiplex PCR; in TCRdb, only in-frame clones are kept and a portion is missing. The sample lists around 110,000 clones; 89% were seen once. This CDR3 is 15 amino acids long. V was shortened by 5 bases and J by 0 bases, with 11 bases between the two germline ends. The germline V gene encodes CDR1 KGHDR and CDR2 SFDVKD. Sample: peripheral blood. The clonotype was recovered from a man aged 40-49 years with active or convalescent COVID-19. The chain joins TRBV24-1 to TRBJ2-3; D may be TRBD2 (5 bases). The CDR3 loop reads CATSGTATSTDTQYF. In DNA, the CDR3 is TGTGCCACCAGTGGGACTGCTACTAGCACAGATACGCAGTATTTT.